This is a list of T cell receptor beta chains from one sample in a study of beta chain features in type 1 diabetes. Measured with immunoSEQ multiplex PCR; TCRdb has only the in-frame clones, and not every one. The data show 330,000 or so clones, around 19% seen once. Input material: naive CD4+ T cells from blood. Source of these receptors: a woman under 30 in good health. Each CDR3 is given with its conserved first and last residue. D genes are given only for firm matches. Only part of the rows carry a size: once, few, many, or a class if the clone is expanded.

>TRBD2|NA|TRBJ2-1|TRBV5-1
CASSLAGTSGWGDEQFF
TGCGCCAGCAGCTTGGCCGGGACTAGCGGTTGGGGCGATGAGCAGTTCTTC
>NA|NA|TRBJ1-2|TRBV5-4
CASSSDRWGYTF
TGTGCCAGCAGCTCGGACAGATGGGGCTACACCTTC
>NA|few|TRBJ2-6|TRBV30
CAWSAITGISGANVLTF
TGTGCCTGGAGCGCAATAACAGGGATCTCTGGGGCCAACGTCCTGACTTTC
>TRBD1|NA|TRBJ1-2|TRBV5-4
CASSFTGDDGYTF
TGTGCCAGCAGCTTTACAGGGGATGATGGCTACACCTTC
>TRBD2|NA|TRBJ2-1|TRBV2
CASSEGREWSEQFF
TGTGCCAGCAGTGAAGGGCGGGAGTGGTCTGAGCAGTTCTTC
>NA|few|TRBJ2-6|TRBV11-2
CASSSRFSGANVLTF
TGTGCCAGCAGCTCCAGGTTCTCTGGGGCCAACGTCCTGACTTTC
>TRBD1|NA|TRBJ2-7|TRBV5-6
CASSVGQGAYEQYF
TGTGCCAGCAGCGTGGGACAGGGAGCCTACGAGCAGTACTTC
>TRBD2|few|TRBJ2-1|TRBV7-2
CASSVSGGYNEQFF
TGTGCCAGCAGCGTGAGCGGGGGATACAATGAGCAGTTCTTC
>TRBD2|few|TRBJ2-5|TRBV4-1
CASSQDFLAVQETQYF
TGCGCCAGCAGCCAAGATTTCCTAGCGGTCCAAGAGACCCAGTACTTC
>TRBD2|NA|TRBJ2-7|TRBV30
CACNRLAGTYEQYF
TGTGCCTGTAATAGACTAGCGGGGACCTACGAGCAGTACTTC
>TRBD1|once|TRBJ1-6|TRBV5-4
CASSFGTASSPLHF
TGTGCCAGCAGCTTCGGGACAGCGTCTTCACCCCTCCACTTT
>TRBD1|NA|TRBJ2-5|TRBV29-1
CSSAGGRETQYF
TGCAGCTCCGCAGGGGGCCGAGAGACCCAGTACTTC
>NA|few|TRBJ1-1|TRBV29-1
CSAHGQGNTEAFF
TGCAGCGCCCACGGACAAGGGAACACTGAAGCTTTCTTT
>NA|few|TRBJ1-1|TRBV29-1
CSAYQGRVYTEAFF
TGCAGCGCATACCAGGGGCGGGTGTACACTGAAGCTTTCTTT
>NA|NA|TRBJ2-2|TRBV29-1
CSVGLVYGAVTGELFF
TGCAGCGTTGGTTTGGTATATGGGGCGGTAACCGGGGAGCTGTTTTTT
>NA|NA|TRBJ2-2|TRBV6-5
CASSYSFGGTGELFF
TGTGCCAGCAGTTACTCTTTCGGTGGCACCGGGGAGCTGTTTTTT
>NA|few|TRBJ2-7|TRBV7-2
CASSFVHGGNNEQYF
TGTGCCAGCAGCTTCGTTCATGGAGGGAACAACGAGCAGTACTTC
>NA|NA|TRBJ2-7|TRBV5-1
CASTLTDGQSRYF
TGCGCCAGCACCTTAACCGACGGACAAAGTAGGTACTTC
>TRBD2|few|TRBJ2-5|TRBV4-1
CASSQDMRLAGGKTQYF
TGCGCCAGCAGCCAAGATATGAGACTAGCGGGGGGAAAGACCCAGTACTTC
>TRBD1|once|TRBJ2-7|TRBV7-8
CASRPTRQGASYEQYF
TGTGCCAGCAGACCCACTCGACAGGGGGCTTCCTACGAGCAGTACTTC
>TRBD1|NA|TRBJ1-2|TRBV14
CASSPGTAYGYTF
TGTGCCAGCAGCCCCGGGACAGCTTATGGCTACACCTTC
>NA|many|TRBJ2-5|TRBV7-9
CASSSQETQYF
TGTGCCAGCAGCTCTCAAGAGACCCAGTACTTC
>NA|NA|TRBJ2-5|TRBV25-1
CASSDAGKETQYF
TGTGCCAGCAGTGACGCGGGAAAAGAGACCCAGTACTTC
>NA|few|TRBJ2-2|TRBV15
CATSRPSDRPNTGELFF
TGTGCCACCAGCAGACCCAGTGACAGGCCGAACACCGGGGAGCTGTTTTTT
>TRBD1|NA|TRBJ2-1|TRBV7-2
CASSSEPGQLNEQFF
TGTGCCAGCAGCTCCGAACCGGGACAGTTGAATGAGCAGTTCTTC
>TRBD1|NA|TRBJ2-5|TRBV7-3
CASSLAGGSKTQYF
TGTGCCAGCAGCTTAGCAGGGGGCTCGAAGACCCAGTACTTC
>NA|few|TRBJ2-6|TRBV5-6
CASSLARGANVLTF
TGTGCCAGCAGCTTGGCGCGGGGGGCCAACGTCCTGACTTTC
>TRBD2|NA|TRBJ2-3|TRBV27
CASSLSSFLAGVADTQYF
TGTGCCAGCAGTTTATCCTCGTTCCTAGCGGGAGTTGCAGATACGCAGTATTTT
>NA|few|TRBJ2-1|TRBV2
CASRGYREGEQFF
TGTGCCAGCAGGGGTTACAGGGAGGGTGAGCAGTTCTTC
>TRBD1|NA|TRBJ1-4|TRBV5-1
CASSSGTENEKLFF
TGCGCCAGCAGCTCCGGGACAGAAAATGAAAAACTGTTTTTT
>NA|few|TRBJ1-2|TRBV4-2
CASSQEQGTYGYTF
TGTGCCAGCAGCCAAGAGCAGGGTACCTATGGCTACACCTTC
>NA|few|TRBJ2-7|TRBV15
CATSETGGTYEQYF
TGTGCCACCTCCGAGACAGGCGGAACCTACGAGCAGTACTTC
>TRBD2|NA|TRBJ2-5|TRBV5-1
CASQPSGWETQYF
TGCGCCAGCCAACCTAGCGGGTGGGAGACCCAGTACTTC
>NA|NA|TRBJ1-6|TRBV6-5
CASSYFRSDSPLHF
TGTGCCAGCAGTTATTTTCGGTCTGATTCACCCCTCCACTTT
>TRBD1|NA|TRBJ2-5|TRBV4-2
CASSQEQGLGETQYF
TGTGCCAGCAGCCAAGAACAGGGGTTGGGGGAGACCCAGTACTTC
>NA|few|TRBJ1-6|TRBV18
CASSPGGEANSPLHF
TGTGCCAGCTCACCAGGCGGGGAGGCTAATTCACCCCTCCACTTT
>TRBD1|few|TRBJ2-5|TRBV11-2
CASSRSIGQGAGETQYF
TGTGCCAGCAGCCGCAGCATCGGACAGGGGGCTGGGGAGACCCAGTACTTC
>TRBD1|NA|TRBJ1-1|TRBV5-4
CASSPGQGYTEAFF
TGTGCCAGCAGCCCAGGACAGGGATACACTGAAGCTTTCTTT
>TRBD2|NA|TRBJ2-7|TRBV5-4
CASRLAGGRYEQYF
TGTGCCAGCAGGTTAGCGGGAGGGCGGTACGAGCAGTACTTC
>NA|NA|TRBJ1-2|TRBV18
CASSPRVSFAYGYTF
TGTGCCAGCTCGCCTCGGGTGTCCTTCGCCTATGGCTACACCTTC
>NA|few|TRBJ2-1|TRBV19
CASSIEPGGAEQFF
TGTGCCAGTAGTATCGAACCCGGAGGTGCTGAACAGTTCTTC
>NA|few|TRBJ2-1|TRBV4-1
CASSQPLRGSSSYNEQFF
TGCGCCAGCAGCCAACCTCTCCGGGGGAGTAGCTCCTACAATGAGCAGTTCTTC
>TRBD2|NA|TRBJ2-1|TRBV15
CATSRAREEGNEQFF
TGTGCCACCAGCAGAGCCCGGGAGGAGGGAAATGAGCAGTTCTTC
>TRBD1|NA|TRBJ1-1|TRBV18
CASSPPGTGVNTEAFF
TGTGCCAGCTCACCACCCGGGACAGGGGTAAACACTGAAGCTTTCTTT
>TRBD2|NA|TRBJ2-5|TRBV25-1
CASSGTSGLETQYF
TGTGCCAGCAGTGGGACTAGCGGGCTAGAGACCCAGTACTTC